This TCR beta chain comes out of a study of shared clonotypes between healthy human individuals. Broader study findings: Rarefaction curves obtained for sorted subsets showed sequencing incomplete despite large depth.

Measured with immunoSEQ multiplex PCR; TCRdb has only the in-frame clones, and not every one. The table has roughly 1,600,000 clones, around 98.5% seen once; the top ten hold under 0.45%. Details on this clone: Its specificity is unknown.

CDR1 and CDR2 from the germline V gene are MNHEY and SMNVEV (reference sequence). CDR3 length: 15 residues. Trimming took off 2 bases at V and 1 base at J, with 10 bases between the two ends. The genes are TRBV27 and TRBJ2-3; unclear D gene. The sequence was obtained from a man between 25 and 39 years old in good health. Sequencing was carried out using naive CD4+ T cells sorted from blood. Subset of the sample: CD45RA+ positively selected. The CDR3 reads CASSLGTLRTDTQYF. In nucleotides, the CDR3 is TGTGCCAGCAGTTTAGGCACCCTCCGCACAGATACGCAGTATTTT.